A selection of T cell receptor beta chains follows, all from one sample in a study of OX40 agonist ivuxolimab in advanced cancers. This table comes from immunoSEQ multiplex PCR, and its TCRdb copy is limited to in-frame clones, with some not included. Found here are tens of thousands of clones, more than 80% of them singletons; the top ten hold 5.4%. The sequencing here drew on CD4+ or CD8+ T cells sorted from blood, taken in a trial of the OX40 agonist ivuxolimab. The receptors stem from an adult with an advanced solid tumor such as melanoma, head and neck, liver or kidney cancer. Both conserved end residues are part of each CDR3. The order of the fields is clone size, V gene, J gene, D gene, CDR3 DNA, CDR3 protein. D genes are given only for firm matches. Clone size is not always given. Where it is, it says once, few, many or a class for expanded clones.

clone size: .; V gene: TRBV4-1; J gene: TRBJ2-3; D gene: TRBD2; CDR3 DNA: TGCGCCAGCAGCCTCGAGCCTAGCGGGATCCGTTCTAGCACAGATACGCAGTATTTT; CDR3 protein: CASSLEPSGIRSSTDTQYF
clone size: .; V gene: TRBV30; J gene: TRBJ2-5; D gene: TRBD2; CDR3 DNA: TGTGCCTGGAGTGTAAGGGGGAGACTAGCGGGAGTGGGAGAGACCCAGTACTTC; CDR3 protein: CAWSVRGRLAGVGETQYF
clone size: .; V gene: TRBV7-8; J gene: TRBJ2-5; D gene: .; CDR3 DNA: TGTGCCAGCAGCTTAGCAGGGCGGGAGACCCAGTACTTC; CDR3 protein: CASSLAGRETQYF
clone size: .; V gene: TRBV7-9; J gene: TRBJ1-1; D gene: TRBD1; CDR3 DNA: TGTGCCAGCAGCCCAAGGGGACAGGGGGCGACCGAAGCTTTCTTT; CDR3 protein: CASSPRGQGATEAFF
clone size: .; V gene: TRBV14; J gene: TRBJ1-3; D gene: .; CDR3 DNA: TGTGCCAGCAGCCCAGGACAGCTCCTCTCTGGAAACACCATATATTTT; CDR3 protein: CASSPGQLLSGNTIYF
clone size: once; V gene: TRBV25-1; J gene: TRBJ1-4; D gene: TRBD1; CDR3 DNA: TGTGCCAGCAGTGACCCCGGAAGGGGGCCGCGGAGTGAAAAACTGTTTTTT; CDR3 protein: CASSDPGRGPRSEKLFF
clone size: .; V gene: TRBV18; J gene: TRBJ2-2; D gene: .; CDR3 DNA: TGTGCCAGCTCACCACGGGGCACCTCCACCGGGGAGCTGTTTTTT; CDR3 protein: CASSPRGTSTGELFF
clone size: .; V gene: TRBV5-4; J gene: TRBJ2-7; D gene: TRBD2; CDR3 DNA: TGTGCCAGCTCGAGCGGGAACTCCTACGAGCAGTACTTC; CDR3 protein: CASSSGNSYEQYF
clone size: .; V gene: TRBV5-1; J gene: TRBJ1-2; D gene: .; CDR3 DNA: TGCGCCAGCAGTTCCCAGACAGTGGACTATGGCTACACCTTC; CDR3 protein: CASSSQTVDYGYTF
clone size: .; V gene: TRBV28; J gene: TRBJ2-7; D gene: .; CDR3 DNA: TGTGCCAGGGCGAGCGAGCAGTACTTC; CDR3 protein: CARASEQYF
clone size: .; V gene: TRBV28; J gene: TRBJ1-1; D gene: .; CDR3 DNA: TGTGCCAGCCCCCCGGTAAAAGGGTTCTCCATGAACACTGAAGCTTTCTTT; CDR3 protein: CASPPVKGFSMNTEAFF
clone size: .; V gene: TRBV7-9; J gene: TRBJ2-2; D gene: .; CDR3 DNA: TGTGCCAGCAGCTCCTCACAGGGTTCCGGGGAGCTGTTTTTT; CDR3 protein: CASSSSQGSGELFF
clone size: .; V gene: TRBV14; J gene: TRBJ1-6; D gene: .; CDR3 DNA: TGTGCCAGCAGCCCCTTTAGCGGCAGGAGAGTTTCACCCCTCCACTTT; CDR3 protein: CASSPFSGRRVSPLHF
clone size: .; V gene: TRBV10-3; J gene: TRBJ2-2; D gene: .; CDR3 DNA: TGTGCCATCAGTGTCGGGGGCACCGGGGAGCTGTTTTTT; CDR3 protein: CAISVGGTGELFF
clone size: .; V gene: TRBV11-2; J gene: TRBJ1-2; D gene: .; CDR3 DNA: TGTGCCAGCAGCGACAGGTTTGGTGGCTACACCTTC; CDR3 protein: CASSDRFGGYTF
clone size: once; V gene: TRBV5-6; J gene: TRBJ2-5; D gene: TRBD1; CDR3 DNA: TGTGCCAGCAGCCGGGACAGGGAAGGGACCCAGTACTTC; CDR3 protein: CASSRDREGTQYF
clone size: .; V gene: TRBV6-6; J gene: TRBJ1-5; D gene: TRBD1; CDR3 DNA: TGTGCCAGCAGTACCTACAGGGGTAATCAGCCCCAGCATTTT; CDR3 protein: CASSTYRGNQPQHF
clone size: .; V gene: TRBV5-1; J gene: TRBJ2-7; D gene: TRBD1; CDR3 DNA: TGCGCCAGCAGCTTGGGGACAGGCGGAAGTTACGAGCAGTACTTC; CDR3 protein: CASSLGTGGSYEQYF
clone size: .; V gene: TRBV28; J gene: TRBJ2-1; D gene: TRBD2; CDR3 DNA: TGTGCCAGCAGCCCCCGACTAGCGGACACCTACAATGAGCAGTTCTTC; CDR3 protein: CASSPRLADTYNEQFF
clone size: .; V gene: TRBV2; J gene: TRBJ2-1; D gene: .; CDR3 DNA: TGTGCCAGCAGTGTGATATTAGTCAATGAGCAGTTCTTC; CDR3 protein: CASSVILVNEQFF
clone size: few; V gene: TRBV28; J gene: TRBJ1-5; D gene: .; CDR3 DNA: TGTGCCAGCAGTTTATTGGGCGCGGGGGCGCGGGATCAGCCCCAGCATTTT; CDR3 protein: CASSLLGAGARDQPQHF
clone size: .; V gene: TRBV18; J gene: TRBJ2-6; D gene: TRBD1; CDR3 DNA: TGTGCCAGCTCACAACAGGGGGCTGGGGCCAACGTCCTGACTTTC; CDR3 protein: CASSQQGAGANVLTF
clone size: .; V gene: TRBV7-6; J gene: TRBJ2-7; D gene: .; CDR3 DNA: TGTGCCAGCAGCTTAGCAGGCAGGGCCGTCTTTGGCGAGCAGTACTTC; CDR3 protein: CASSLAGRAVFGEQYF
clone size: .; V gene: TRBV28; J gene: TRBJ2-2; D gene: TRBD2; CDR3 DNA: TGTGCCAGCAGACGGACCGGGGGGACCGGGGAGCTGTTTTTT; CDR3 protein: CASRRTGGTGELFF
clone size: .; V gene: TRBV19; J gene: TRBJ1-2; D gene: .; CDR3 DNA: TGTGCCAGTAGTATAGTCCGGGGGGCAAACTATGGCTACACCTTC; CDR3 protein: CASSIVRGANYGYTF
clone size: once; V gene: TRBV18; J gene: TRBJ2-1; D gene: .; CDR3 DNA: TGTGCCAGCTCCCCCCAGCTGGGTGAGCAGTTCTTC; CDR3 protein: CASSPQLGEQFF
clone size: once; V gene: TRBV6-6; J gene: TRBJ1-5; D gene: .; CDR3 DNA: TGTGCCAGCAGTCTACAACTTCAGCCCCAGCATTTT; CDR3 protein: CASSLQLQPQHF
clone size: few; V gene: TRBV5-8; J gene: TRBJ1-2; D gene: .; CDR3 DNA: TGTGCCAGCAGCACCGGACAGCCGAACTATGGCTACACCTTC; CDR3 protein: CASSTGQPNYGYTF
clone size: .; V gene: TRBV18; J gene: TRBJ2-2; D gene: TRBD1; CDR3 DNA: TGTGCCAGCTCACCCCTTGGACAGGTCGTTAACACCGGGGAGCTGTTTTTT; CDR3 protein: CASSPLGQVVNTGELFF